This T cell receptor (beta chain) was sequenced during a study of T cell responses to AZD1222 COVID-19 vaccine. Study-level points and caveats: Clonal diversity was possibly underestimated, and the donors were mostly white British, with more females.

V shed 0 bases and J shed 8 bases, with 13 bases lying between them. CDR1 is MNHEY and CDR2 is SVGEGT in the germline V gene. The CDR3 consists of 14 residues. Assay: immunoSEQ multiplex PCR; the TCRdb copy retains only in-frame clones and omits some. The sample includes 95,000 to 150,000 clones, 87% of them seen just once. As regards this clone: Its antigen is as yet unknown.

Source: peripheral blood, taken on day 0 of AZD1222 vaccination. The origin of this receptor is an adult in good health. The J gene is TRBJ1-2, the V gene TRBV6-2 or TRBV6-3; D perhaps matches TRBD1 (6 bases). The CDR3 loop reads CASSYSTYGGGYTF. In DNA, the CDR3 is TGTGCCAGCAGTTACTCCACTTACGGGGGCGGCTACACCTTC.